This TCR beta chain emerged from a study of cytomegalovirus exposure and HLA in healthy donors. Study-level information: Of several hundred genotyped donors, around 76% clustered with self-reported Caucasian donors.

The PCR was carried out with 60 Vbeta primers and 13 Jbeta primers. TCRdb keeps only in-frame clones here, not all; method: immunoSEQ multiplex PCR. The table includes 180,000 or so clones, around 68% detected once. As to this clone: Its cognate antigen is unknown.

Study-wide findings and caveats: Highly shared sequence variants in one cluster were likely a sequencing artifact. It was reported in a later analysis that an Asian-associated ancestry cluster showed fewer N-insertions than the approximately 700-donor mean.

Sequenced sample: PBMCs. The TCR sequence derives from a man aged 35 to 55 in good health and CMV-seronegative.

CDR3 nucleotides: TGTGCCAGCAGCTTAGCAGGGACATTGAGCGGGAGTTCCTACGAGCAGTACTTC. It translates to CASSLAGTLSGSSYEQYF. The chain combines TRBV7-2 with TRBJ2-7, with TRBD2 matching 8 bases. The V and J ends lost 0 bases and 1 base, in that order; junction bases with no gene match: 11. The CDR3 has 18 residues. The germline V gene encodes CDR1 SGHTA and CDR2 FQGNSA.